The 4 T cell receptor beta chains given below trace back to one sample, sequenced in a study of blood T cell repertoires in COVID-19. Assay: immunoSEQ multiplex PCR; the TCRdb copy retains only in-frame clones and omits some. The sample consists of roughly 260,000 clones, more than 75% of them appearing once. Sequenced: peripheral blood. Receptors were obtained from a middle-aged man who had recovered from COVID-19.

The chain is built from TRBV3-1 (or the pseudogene TRBV3-2) and TRBJ2-1, with 10 bases matching TRBD2. Germline assignment: CDR1 LGHDT and CDR2 YNNKEL (reference sequence). The CDR3 covers 16 residues. The V gene end was trimmed by 6 bases and the J gene end by 0 bases; junction bases not matched to a gene: 5. CDR3 protein: CASSRIAGGSYNEQFF. Written as DNA, the CDR3 is TGTGCCAGCAGTAGAATAGCGGGGGGCTCCTACAATGAGCAGTTCTTC.

The chain has TRBV29-1 and TRBJ2-1, with 12 nucleotides matching TRBD2. CDR1 and CDR2 from the germline V gene are SQVTM and ANQGSEA. V shed 6 bases and J 5 bases; nucleotides not matched to a gene: 5. This CDR3 has 14 amino acids. The CDR3 region is CSVQTSGGNNEQFF. The CDR3, as DNA: TGCAGCGTCCAGACTAGCGGGGGCAACAATGAGCAGTTCTTC.

This chain joins TRBV7-8 and TRBJ2-7, with TRBD2 matching over 8 bases. Germline CDR1 reads SGHVS; CDR2 reads FQNEAQ. V lost 8 bases and J lost 8; bases outside the gene matches: 8. The CDR3 loop spans 12 amino acids. The CDR3 sequence is CASAGGPGQQYF. Written as DNA, the CDR3 is TGTGCCAGCGCGGGGGGCCCCGGCCAGCAGTACTTC. The full variable domain, rest sourced from reference TRBV7-8 and TRBJ2-7, is GAGVSQSPRYKVAKRGQDVALRCDPISGHVSLFWYQQALGQGPEFLTYFQNEAQLDKSGLPSDRFFAERPEGSVSTLKIQRTQQEDSAVYLCASAGGPGQQYFGPGTRLTVT.

The CDR3 loop reads CASSPWASVGTGELFF. CDR3 nucleotides: TGTGCCAGCAGCCCCTGGGCTAGCGTGGGCACCGGGGAGCTGTTTTTT. V and J are TRBV5-4 and TRBJ2-2, with D tentatively TRBD2 (6 bases). V was pared by 4 bases and J by 4 bases, with 17 bases between. Per germline, CDR1 SGHNT and CDR2 YYREEE (reference sequence). CDR3 length: 16 residues.